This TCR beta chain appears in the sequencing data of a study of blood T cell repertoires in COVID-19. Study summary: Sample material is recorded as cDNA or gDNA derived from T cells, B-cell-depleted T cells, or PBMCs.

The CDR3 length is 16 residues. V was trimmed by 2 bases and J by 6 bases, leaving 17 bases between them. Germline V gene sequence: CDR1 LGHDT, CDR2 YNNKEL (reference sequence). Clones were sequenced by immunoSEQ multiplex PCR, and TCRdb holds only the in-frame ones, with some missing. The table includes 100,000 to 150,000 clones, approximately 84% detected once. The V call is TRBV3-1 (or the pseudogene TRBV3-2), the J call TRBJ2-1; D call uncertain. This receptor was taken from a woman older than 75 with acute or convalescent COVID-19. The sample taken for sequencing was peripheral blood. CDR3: CASSQTRLSACNEQFF. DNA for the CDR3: TGTGCCAGCAGCCAAACGAGGCTTTCGGCCTGCAATGAGCAGTTCTTC.